A selection of T cell receptor beta chains follows, all from one sample in a study of shared clonotypes between healthy human individuals. Clones were read by immunoSEQ multiplex PCR, and TCRdb kept only the in-frame ones, dropping some. The sample includes 470,000 or so clones, over 70% seen only once; the top ten take more than 9.5%. Sequences were obtained from PBMCs. Receptors were obtained from a woman in her thirties or forties in good health. Some clones in this sample may be carry-over from other donors' samples. CDR3s include the opening cysteine and the closing phenylalanine or tryptophan. A D gene is named only where the DNA matches it firmly. Clone size appears in some rows only: once, few, many, or a class for an expanded clone.

J,V,D,size,CDR3,DNA
TRBJ2-7,TRBV4-3,NA,NA,CASSQLPGDSYEQYF,TGCGCCAGCAGCCAACTTCCCGGGGACTCCTACGAGCAGTACTTC
TRBJ1-3,TRBV7-9,NA,NA,CASSLAGGSGNTIYF,TGTGCCAGCAGCTTAGCAGGGGGTTCGGGAAACACCATATATTTT
TRBJ1-1,TRBV7-3,NA,once,CASSPDSKAFF,TGTGCCAGCAGCCCCGACAGTAAGGCTTTCTTT
TRBJ1-1,TRBV11-2,NA,NA,CASSSVRGRNTEAFF,TGTGCCAGCAGCTCAGTTAGGGGTAGAAACACTGAAGCTTTCTTT
TRBJ2-4,TRBV30,NA,NA,CAWSVSGWAKNIQYF,TGTGCCTGGAGTGTTTCGGGATGGGCCAAAAACATTCAGTACTTC
TRBJ2-7,TRBV19,NA,once,CASSDSPNSYEQYF,TGTGCCAGTAGCGACAGCCCCAACTCCTACGAGCAGTACTTC
TRBJ1-2,TRBV4-1,NA,NA,CASSQPQGGRGYTF,TGCGCCAGCAGCCAACCCCAGGGAGGTAGGGGCTACACCTTC
TRBJ1-1,TRBV30,NA,once,CAWKRLTEAFF,TGTGCCTGGAAAAGACTCACTGAAGCTTTCTTT
TRBJ1-1,TRBV18,NA,NA,CASSELKGRLNTEAFF,TGTGCCAGCTCGGAACTTAAGGGCCGATTGAACACTGAAGCTTTCTTT
TRBJ2-7,TRBV6-1,NA,NA,CASSELVRSEQYF,TGTGCCAGCAGTGAACTGGTACGGAGCGAGCAGTACTTC
TRBJ2-7,TRBV5-4,NA,NA,CASSLDGGEQYF,TGTGCCAGCAGCTTGGATGGGGGCGAGCAGTACTTC
TRBJ2-7,TRBV4-3,NA,NA,CASSRTVSSEQYF,TGCGCCAGCAGCCGGACGGTTTCGTCCGAGCAGTACTTC
TRBJ2-5,TRBV30,NA,NA,CAWSARTLQETQYF,TGTGCCTGGAGTGCTAGGACTTTACAAGAGACCCAGTACTTC
TRBJ1-1,TRBV2,NA,NA,CASGRSGGAFF,TGTGCCAGTGGGCGGTCAGGAGGAGCTTTCTTT
TRBJ1-1,TRBV19,NA,NA,CASSMGGGTEAFF,TGTGCCAGTAGTATGGGAGGGGGCACTGAAGCTTTCTTT
TRBJ2-5,TRBV4-1,NA,NA,CASSQAYVKETQYF,TGCGCCAGCAGCCAAGCGTACGTCAAGGAGACCCAGTACTTC
TRBJ2-3,TRBV5-4,TRBD2,once,CASSSRRTGGIDTQYF,TGTGCCAGCAGCTCCCGCCGTACGGGAGGGATAGATACGCAGTATTTT
TRBJ2-2,TRBV27,TRBD1,NA,CASSLWDRYSGELFF,TGTGCCAGCAGTTTATGGGACAGGTATTCCGGGGAGCTGTTTTTT
TRBJ1-5,TRBV2,NA,NA,CASSEGGLSNQPQHF,TGTGCCAGCAGTGAAGGGGGACTTAGTAATCAGCCCCAGCATTTT
TRBJ1-1,TRBV5-1,TRBD1,NA,CASSRGTGRNTEAFF,TGCGCCAGCAGCAGGGGGACAGGGCGGAACACTGAAGCTTTCTTT
TRBJ2-1,TRBV29-1,TRBD2,NA,CSAGTSPSNEQFF,TGCAGCGCGGGGACTAGCCCTAGCAATGAGCAGTTCTTC
TRBJ1-2,TRBV7-9,NA,NA,CASSLHGNFYGYTF,TGTGCCAGCAGCTTACACGGAAATTTCTATGGCTACACCTTC
TRBJ1-1,TRBV28,NA,once,CASSFAAERDTEAFF,TGTGCCAGCAGTTTTGCCGCGGAACGGGACACTGAAGCTTTCTTT
TRBJ1-2,TRBV6-1,NA,NA,CASSEQGLGYTF,TGTGCCAGCAGTGAACAGGGTCTTGGCTACACCTTC
TRBJ2-2,TRBV7-8,TRBD2,once,CASSLVLWLAGRTGELFF,TGTGCCAGCAGCTTAGTTCTCTGGCTAGCGGGTCGCACCGGGGAGCTGTTTTTT
TRBJ1-6,TRBV28,TRBD1,many,CASSRLDRDNSPLHF,TGTGCCAGCAGTCGCTTGGACAGGGATAATTCACCCCTCCACTTT
TRBJ1-1,TRBV28,TRBD1,NA,CATQGDTEAFF,TGTGCCACCCAGGGGGACACTGAAGCTTTCTTT
TRBJ2-7,TRBV19,NA,NA,CASSSRADVVTPGEQYF,TGTGCCAGTAGTTCCCGGGCCGATGTCGTAACCCCGGGGGAGCAGTACTTC
TRBJ2-3,TRBV28,TRBD2,NA,CASSPSGVDTQYF,TGTGCCAGCAGCCCAAGCGGGGTAGATACGCAGTATTTT
TRBJ2-7,TRBV5-4,NA,NA,CASSLGRLGPYEQYF,TGTGCCAGCAGCTTGGGGAGATTGGGACCCTACGAGCAGTACTTC
TRBJ2-1,TRBV28,TRBD2,once,CASEEWGGSYNEQFF,TGTGCCAGCGAAGAATGGGGGGGCTCCTACAATGAGCAGTTCTTC
TRBJ2-3,TRBV29-1,TRBD2,NA,CSVGLAGSTDTQYF,TGCAGCGTTGGACTAGCGGGGTCCACAGATACGCAGTATTTT
TRBJ1-1,TRBV14,NA,few,CASSPHTTRNTEAFF,TGTGCCAGCAGCCCCCACACAACAAGGAACACTGAAGCTTTCTTT
TRBJ2-3,TRBV6-1,NA,NA,CASSELRGDTQYF,TGTGCCAGCAGTGAGCTAAGAGGTGACACGCAGTATTTT
TRBJ1-2,TRBV6-1,NA,NA,CASSELTAKCYTF,TGTGCCAGCAGTGAATTGACTGCTAAGTGCTACACCTTC
TRBJ1-2,TRBV7-8,TRBD1,NA,CASTPFLTGGYGYTF,TGTGCCAGCACCCCTTTTCTGACAGGGGGCTATGGCTACACCTTC
TRBJ2-7,TRBV2,NA,NA,CASSSSYEQYF,TGTGCCAGCAGTAGCTCATACGAGCAGTACTTC
TRBJ1-5,TRBV7-2,TRBD1,NA,CASSLDRDQPQHF,TGTGCCAGCAGCTTGGACAGGGACCAGCCCCAGCATTTT
TRBJ2-7,TRBV5-8,NA,NA,CASSLVLSADHTYEQYF,TGTGCCAGCAGCTTGGTGCTGTCGGCAGACCATACCTACGAGCAGTACTTC
TRBJ2-1,TRBV6-1,TRBD1,NA,CASSEAVRGQGSYNEQFF,TGTGCCAGCAGTGAAGCGGTTCGGGGACAGGGGTCCTACAATGAGCAGTTCTTC
TRBJ2-5,TRBV7-9,NA,NA,CASSLNAPQETQYF,TGTGCCAGCAGCTTAAATGCGCCTCAAGAGACCCAGTACTTC
TRBJ2-7,TRBV19,TRBD1,NA,CASSQGPTGGHEQYF,TGTGCCAGTAGTCAGGGCCCCACAGGGGGCCACGAGCAGTACTTC
TRBJ2-2,TRBV7-8,TRBD2,NA,CASSLAGLAGGGYTGELFF,TGTGCCAGCAGCTTAGCGGGGCTAGCGGGAGGTGGTTACACCGGGGAGCTGTTTTTT
TRBJ2-6,TRBV5-6,NA,NA,CASRTNRIRSGANVLTF,TGTGCCAGCAGAACGAATCGAATCCGCTCTGGGGCCAACGTCCTGACTTTC
TRBJ2-7,TRBV18,NA,NA,CASSAVGGTEQYF,TGTGCCAGCTCAGCAGTTGGGGGGACCGAGCAGTACTTC
TRBJ2-3,TRBV5-1,NA,NA,CASSLAPEGTTDTQYF,TGCGCCAGCAGCTTGGCCCCAGAGGGGACCACAGATACGCAGTATTTT
TRBJ1-1,TRBV9,NA,once,CASSVGGQGNTEAFF,TGTGCCAGCAGCGTAGGGGGTCAGGGGAACACTGAAGCTTTCTTT
TRBJ1-2,TRBV19,NA,NA,CASSIRGIYGYTF,TGTGCCAGTAGTATTAGGGGGATCTATGGCTACACCTTC
TRBJ2-4,TRBV28,NA,NA,CASSPQGRIQYF,TGTGCCAGCAGTCCTCAGGGACGCATTCAGTACTTC
TRBJ2-7,TRBV2,TRBD1,NA,CASSGHRGRTFEQYF,TGTGCCAGCAGTGGCCACAGGGGGCGTACGTTTGAGCAGTACTTC
TRBJ2-7,TRBV5-1,TRBD2,NA,CASSLGGLDYEQYF,TGCGCCAGCAGCTTGGGTGGACTAGATTACGAGCAGTACTTC
TRBJ2-7,TRBV5-6,TRBD1,NA,CASSSTGGINYEQYF,TGTGCCAGCAGCTCGACAGGGGGGATCAACTACGAGCAGTACTTC
TRBJ1-1,TRBV27,NA,NA,CASSWRGGNTEAFF,TGTGCCAGCAGTTGGCGGGGCGGCAACACTGAAGCTTTCTTT